Presented here are 8 T cell receptor beta chains from one specimen sequenced in a study of CD4+ T cells in melanoma. Generated by immunoSEQ multiplex PCR, the TCRdb table keeps only in-frame clones and is missing some. The profile shows some 9,100 clones, roughly three quarters of them singletons. Source material: peripheral blood. The receptor set was obtained from a human donor with melanoma.

This clone was observed a few times. The chain carries TRBV19 and TRBJ2-2; possibly TRBD2 for D (7 bases). The germline V gene has CDR1 LNHDA and CDR2 SQIVND (reference sequence). Trimming stripped 3 bases from V and 6 bases from J, with 14 bases between. The CDR3 spans 15 residues. CDR3 loop: CASSIRGARAGELFF. The CDR3 bases are TGTGCCAGTAGTATTCGGGGGGCGAGGGCCGGGGAGCTGTTTTTT.

The chain employs TRBV5-4 and TRBJ2-7, with 8 bases fitting TRBD1. V lost 4 bases and J lost 4; bases outside the gene matches: 10. The CDR3 sequence is 15 residues long. Germline V lookup: CDR1 SGHNT, CDR2 YYREEE (reference sequence). DNA for the CDR3: TGTGCCAGCAGCCGCCCTGACAGGGGAACATACGAGCAGTACTTC. Translated, it gives CASSRPDRGTYEQYF.

The rearrangement joins TRBV19 to TRBJ1-1, with unresolved D. Germline-derived CDR1 and CDR2 are LNHDA and SQIVND (reference sequence). The CDR3 runs 14 residues. Trimming pared 4 bases from V and 3 bases from J, leaving 12 bases between. The CDR3 DNA is TGTGCCAGTAGTACGCCACAGCGGTACACTGAAGCTTTCTTT. Its protein product is CASSTPQRYTEAFF.

This clone was seen a single time. V usage is TRBV9 and J usage is TRBJ2-1; 9 nucleotides line up with TRBD2. Germline values: CDR1 SGDLS, CDR2 YYNGEE. V lost 4 bases to trimming and J lost 3 bases; unmatched junction nucleotides: 5. This CDR3 region has 15 residues. The CDR3 nucleotides read TGTGCCAGCAGCACTCGACTAGCGGACTACAATGAGCAGTTCTTC. This encodes CASSTRLADYNEQFF.

The rearrangement links TRBV27 to TRBJ2-2, with 11 positions matching TRBD2. The length of the CDR3 is 18 residues. Looked up from germline, CDR1 is MNHEY and CDR2 is SMNVEV (reference sequence). After removal of 8 bases from V and 5 bases from J, the junction contained 16 bases not matched to a gene. In DNA, the CDR3 is TGTGCCAGCTCCCCGGGGGTTAGCGGGGGGGCGGTGACCGGGGAGCTGTTTTTT. Translation gives CASSPGVSGGAVTGELFF.

This chain links TRBV9 with TRBJ2-3; D call uncertain. The germline V and J ends were trimmed by 0 bases and 0 bases, with 8 bases remaining between them. Germline CDR1 is SGDLS and CDR2 is YYNGEE. The CDR3 covers 15 residues. The CDR3 spells CASSVAGASTDTQYF. The CDR3 DNA reads TGTGCCAGCAGCGTAGCAGGTGCGAGCACAGATACGCAGTATTTT.

The chain has TRBV30 and TRBJ1-6; D is uncertain. Germline V gene data show CDR1 as GTSNPN and CDR2 as SVGIG (reference sequence). V was pared by 0 bases and J by 7 bases, with 10 bases between. The CDR3 covers 14 residues. The CDR3 DNA follows: TGTGCCTGGAGTGTAGGGATACTAAATTCACCCCTCCACTTT. Encoded protein: CAWSVGILNSPLHF. The variable domain in full, with the rest retrieved from reference TRBV30 and TRBJ1-6, is SQTIHQWPATLVQPVGSPLSLECTVEGTSNPNLYWYRQAAGRGLQLLFYSVGIGQISSEVPQNLSASRPQDRQFILSSKKLLLSDSGFYLCAWSVGILNSPLHFGNGTRLTVT.

This clone was observed a few times. The chain is built from TRBV18 and TRBJ2-7; TRBD2 is a possible D gene (5 bases). Between the trimmed V and J ends, which lost 4 bases and 2 bases, there was a span of 9 bases. The CDR3 spans 13 residues. The germline gives CDR1 KGHSH, CDR2 LQKENI. DNA for the CDR3: TGTGCCAGCTCACAGGGAGTTCCCTACGAGCAGTACTTC. It encodes CASSQGVPYEQYF.